This TCR beta chain was identified during a study of T cell repertoires in ileal Crohn's disease. The sorted cells were lamina propria lymphocytes from surgical specimens, first isolated by density gradient. Patients were adults with ileal or ileocolonic Crohn's disease needing resection. The assay was immunoSEQ multiplex PCR, and TCRdb's table has in-frame clones only and misses some. The data contain a few thousand clones, about 90% of them singletons. Overall study results and limits: Compared with non-smokers, active smokers at surgery showed more clonal expansions.

Concerning this clone itself: Its target is unknown.

The TCR comes from an adult with Crohn's disease. Sequencing input: CD4+ T cells sorted from the ileum.

The CDR3 loop reads CASSLKLAGGNEQFF. The CDR3 region has the DNA TGCGCCAGCAGCTTGAAACTAGCGGGGGGTAATGAGCAGTTCTTC. The chain joins TRBV5-1 to TRBJ2-1; TRBD2 agrees at 12 bases. V gave up 1 base and J gave up 7 bases; unmatched junction bases: 3. The CDR3 contains 15 residues. Germline lookup yields CDR1 SGHRS and CDR2 YFSETQ.